The subject of this entry is one T cell receptor beta chain. Its antigen is unknown. The sample comes from a study of T cell responses to AZD1222 COVID-19 vaccine. Regarding the study as a whole: There were mostly white British donors and more females than males, and clonal diversity was possibly underestimated. Recipients of AZD1222 seropositive at baseline numbered only 5 or 6. Unmutated variant regions reportedly attract nearly half of all spike-specific TCRs. Across the whole spike, CD4 TCRs peaked at regions 160-218 and 743-854.

The assay was immunoSEQ multiplex PCR, and TCRdb's table has in-frame clones only and misses some. The sample includes 75,000 to 95,000 clones, about 91% of them seen just once. With V trimmed by 5 bases and J by 6 bases, 14 bases remained unmatched. CDR3 length: 16 amino acids. CDR1 is MDHEN and CDR2 is SYDVKM in the germline V gene. This chain connects TRBV28 to TRBJ1-2, with 8 bases identical to TRBD1. The receptor comes from an adult in good health. The sequencing used peripheral blood, collected on day 0 of MenACWY control vaccination. The CDR3: CASSIPRQGSWDGYTF. The CDR3 DNA is TGTGCCAGCAGTATCCCTAGACAGGGGTCATGGGATGGCTACACCTTC.